What follows are 5 T cell receptor beta chains derived from one specimen sequenced in a study of blood T cells in healthy people across ages. The second PCR ran about 6 to 12 cycles with a sample-barcoded 5' primer and J-beta primers. TCRdb processed the 5' RACE reads anew with MiXCR; each CDR3 protein has one entry. Counted here are hundreds of thousands of distinct CDR3 sequences, around 43% occurring once; the ten biggest clones make up roughly 19%. The sequenced sample consisted of blood. These receptors were collected from a man in his fifties or sixties in good health.

The CDR3 reads CASSLDSLNQPQHF. In DNA form, the CDR3 reads TGTGCCAGCAGCTTGGACAGCCTCAATCAGCCCCAGCATTTT. This chain connects TRBV7-2 to TRBJ1-5; tentatively, D is TRBD1 (6 bases). The V and J ends lost 3 bases and 3 bases respectively, with 9 bases between them. CDR1 and CDR2 from the germline V gene are SGHTA and FQGNSA. The CDR3 covers 14 residues.

The J gene is TRBJ2-2, the V gene TRBV3-1; possible D gene TRBD2, 5 bases. Germline V gene data show CDR1 as LGHDT and CDR2 as YNNKEL (reference sequence). With 4 bases removed from V and 8 bases from J, the gap between germline ends came to 14 bases. This CDR3 is built from 14 residues. As DNA, the CDR3 is TGTGCCAGCAGCCCCCCCAAGAGGGATGGGGAGCTGTTTTTT. It specifies CASSPPKRDGELFF.

This clonotype appeared many times. This could be a read error, since a much larger clone is one nucleotide away. The chain combines TRBV6-2 or TRBV6-3 with TRBJ2-1, with TRBD2 as a possible D gene (5 bases). The V and J ends lost 3 bases and 0 bases respectively, with 12 bases between them. The CDR3 contains 16 residues. CDR1 MNHEY and CDR2 SVGEGT come from the germline V gene. The CDR3 sequence: CASSYLGVRSYNEQFF. In DNA form, the CDR3 reads TGTGCCAGCAGTTATCTCGGGGTCCGCTCCTACAATGAGCAGTTCTTC.

The V call is TRBV6-1, the J call TRBJ1-6; maybe TRBD1 (6 bases). This CDR3 comprises 18 residues. V shed 5 bases and J shed 9 bases, with 26 bases lying between them. Germline CDR1 and CDR2: MNHNS and SASEGT. DNA of the CDR3: TGTGCCAGCAGTAAGACAGGCTCCGGGACCCGATTTGGTTCACCCCTCCACTTT. Translating gives CASSKTGSGTRFGSPLHF.

This clonotype was recorded a few times. The V call is TRBV12-3 or TRBV12-4, the J call TRBJ2-3; 8 bases line up with TRBD2. V dropped 1 base and J dropped 4; count of bases not matched to a gene: 10. This CDR3 region has 17 residues. The CDR3 DNA reads as TGTGCCAGCAGTTTAGGTGGAGCGGGGGATTCTTCAGATACGCAGTATTTT. It specifies CASSLGGAGDSSDTQYF.